This TCR beta chain was identified during a study of T cell responses to AZD1222 COVID-19 vaccine (dated by TCRdb to about 2021). Concerning the study at large: Because spike-specific TCR depth and breadth did not differ between the two schedules, AZD1222 recipients who got a second dose at roughly 4 weeks were pooled with those who got a second dose at roughly 12 weeks. Trial participants were enrolled into age subgroups of 18-55, 56-69 and 70-plus years, which contained about 150, 28 and 57 TCR-sequenced participants, respectively. A total of about 250 trial participants underwent TCR sequencing, of whom about 210 had received two doses of AZD1222 and about 25 had received two doses of the MenACWY control vaccine. Findings and caveats that apply to the study as a whole: In the small 56-69-year group, the increase in depth fell short of significance, most likely because of low power. Conclusions about previously exposed vaccinees are limited because only six or seven AZD1222 recipients were SARS-CoV-2 seropositive at baseline. Because no day 14 peak-response samples were available, the repertoires could be characterized only after the peak T cell response. Epitopes outside the regions mutated in the B.1.351 and B.1.1.7 variants were reportedly recognized by nearly half of the unique spike-specific TCRs. After two AZD1222 doses, both the breadth and the depth of spike-specific TCRs were significantly higher than at day 0 and than in MenACWY recipients. Most participants were white British and females outnumbered males, and the authors suggested that clonal diversity may have been underestimated. The whole spike protein was spanned by vaccine-associated CD4 TCRs, and dominant responses were seen in regions 160-218 and 743-854.

The CDR3 regions of human TCRbeta chains were analyzed by immunosequencing. The source study handled its data this way. TCRs in the repertoires were matched against a reference library of SARS-CoV-2-specific TCRs that had been generated with the MIRA antigen-specificity platform. Breadth was defined as the fraction of unique TCRs that were SARS-CoV-2-associated. Depth was defined as the fraction of total T cells that were SARS-CoV-2-associated. Each spike-specific TCR was assigned to its reactive spike region and to a CD4 or CD8 class using the MIRA data. Log10-transformed breadth and depth values were compared by one-way ANOVA with Sidak's multiple comparisons tests. Here the immuneACCESS table is served through TCRdb, limited to in-frame sequences with V and J called. Missing clones are a known gap in these copies; in checked studies unresolved V genes cover under half, and the rest lacks a known reason. The V and J calls and clone size were taken over from that table, and D and trimming were inferred from the DNA. Counted in this sample were some 110,000 clones; 89% of them appeared once. The ten top clones hold 4% to 5% of the sample.

V loses 4 bases at its end and J loses 5 bases; junction bases beyond the gene matches: 7. There are 14 amino acids in the CDR3, from cysteine to phenylalanine inclusive. Of the read, only the CDR3 DNA is kept; its 42 bases are in frame from base 1. From a lookup of the germline V gene (reference sequence), CDR1 and CDR2 are SEHNR and FQNEAQ. Per the publication, the time point label means: baseline before first vaccination. Vaccinee samples were obtained from the UK trials COV001 and COV002, which included a single-blind randomized controlled phase 2/3 trial of AZD1222 (ChAdOx1 nCoV-19) in healthy adults. Trial participant PBMC samples were collected at day 0 and day 28 after the second dose for TCRbeta chain sequencing. In this sample, this clone turned up once. The target of this receptor is not known. Per-base quality was not reported, and no clone a single base away is much larger than it.

The clonotype comes from an adult in good health. The material was peripheral blood, obtained on day 0 of AZD1222 vaccination. The chain uses TRBV7-9 and TRBJ1-1, and 7 bases in between align with TRBD1. The DNA is TGTGCCAGCAGCTCTGCAAGCAGGGGGACTGAAGCTTTCTTT. This gives the protein CASSSASRGTEAFF.